Below are 27 T cell receptor beta chains sequenced from a single sample in a study of blood T cell repertoires in COVID-19. Here immunoSEQ multiplex PCR was the method, and the copy in TCRdb shows in-frame clones only, minus some. This table holds about 240,000 clones, around 90% found once. Specimen: peripheral blood. These receptors all stem from a woman in her 70s with active or convalescent COVID-19.

The V and J genes are TRBV5-1 and TRBJ2-3; a possible D gene is TRBD1 (5 bases). Trimming shortened V by 2 bases and J by 2 bases, and 12 bases separated the two germline ends. The CDR3 spans 15 residues. Germline CDR1 and CDR2: SGHRS and YFSETQ. In nucleotides, the CDR3 is TGCGCCAGCAGCTTAAATCAGGGTGACACAGATACGCAGTATTTT. Translated, it gives CASSLNQGDTDTQYF.

The chain links TRBV18 to TRBJ2-7; 7 bases match TRBD1. V lost 6 bases to trimming and J lost 3 bases; unmatched junction nucleotides: 2. CDR3 length: 12 residues. Germline V CDR1 and CDR2: KGHSH, LQKENI. CDR3: CASSRQGYEQYF. CDR3 DNA: TGTGCCAGCTCGCGACAGGGCTACGAGCAGTACTTC.

The rearrangement joins TRBV7-9 to TRBJ1-2; 7 nucleotides line up with TRBD1. The CDR3 sequence is 14 residues long. Germline V gene data show CDR1 as SEHNR and CDR2 as FQNEAQ (reference sequence). V lost 4 bases and J lost 6; bases outside the gene matches: 8. The CDR3 is CASSSTRGNDGYTF. CDR3 DNA: TGTGCCAGCAGCTCAACCAGGGGGAACGATGGCTACACCTTC.

This clone was counted between two and nine times. The rearrangement joins TRBV27 to TRBJ2-2; D unresolved. This CDR3 is built from 13 residues. Germline V lookup: CDR1 MNHEY, CDR2 SMNVEV (reference sequence). V shed 1 base and J shed 11 bases, with 11 bases lying between them. The CDR3 is CASSLFARTELFF. CDR3 DNA sequence: TGTGCCAGCAGTTTATTCGCGCGCACCGAGCTGTTTTTT.

The chain combines TRBV14 with TRBJ2-5; possible D gene TRBD2, 6 bases. Trimming cost V 4 bases and J 5 bases, with 14 bases left between them. The CDR3 is 14 residues long. Germline-derived CDR1 and CDR2 are SGHDN and FVKESK. The CDR3 sequence is CASSPTGGGETQYF. DNA for the CDR3: TGTGCCAGCAGCCCCACTGGAGGAGGGGAGACCCAGTACTTC. The full variable domain, in which reference TRBV14 and TRBJ2-5 provide the parts outside the CDR3, is EAGVTQFPSHSVIEKGQTVTLRCDPISGHDNLYWYRRVMGKEIKFLLHFVKESKQDESGMPNNRFLAERTGGTYSTLKVQPAELEDSGVYFCASSPTGGGETQYFGPGTRLLVL.

This clone has a handful of counts. This rearrangement joins TRBV9 to TRBJ2-1, with a possible D match to TRBD2 (5 bases). The CDR3 runs 16 residues. Germline V gene sequence: CDR1 SGDLS, CDR2 YYNGEE. V was clipped by 2 bases and J by 0 bases, with 12 bases between them. The CDR3 bases are TGTGCCAGCAGCGTCGGACTCGTAAGCTCCTACAATGAGCAGTTCTTC. It translates to CASSVGLVSSYNEQFF. The full variable domain, with the rest looked up from reference TRBV9 and TRBJ2-1, is DSGVTQTPKHLITATGQRVTLRCSPRSGDLSVYWYQQSLDQGLQFLIQYYNGEERAKGNILERFSAQQFPDLHSELNLSSLELGDSALYFCASSVGLVSSYNEQFFGPGTRLTVL.

Worth noting for this clone: Likely a read error: the CDR3 ends without its conserved phenylalanine or tryptophan. This sequence joins TRBV6-2 or TRBV6-3 and TRBJ2-7; 7 positions agree with TRBD1. The CDR3 is 17 amino acids. Germline trimming cut 2 bases from V and 3 bases from J; bases unmatched to any gene: 13. Germline loops: CDR1 MNHEY, CDR2 SVGEGT. The CDR3 DNA follows: TGTGCCAGCAGTTACCCTTACTTTACAGGGGTAGACTACGAGCAGTACCTC. It translates to CASSYPYFTGVDYEQYL.

The genes are TRBV24-1 and TRBJ2-5; 7 nucleotides align to TRBD1. Losses at the gene ends were 2 bases for V and 2 bases for J; bases not matched to a gene: 4. Germline V gives CDR1 KGHDR, CDR2 SFDVKD. The CDR3 runs 15 residues. The DNA for the CDR3 is TGTGCCACCAGTGATTCGGACAGGCTTCAAGAGACCCAGTACTTC. Its translation is CATSDSDRLQETQYF.

This chain uses TRBV3-1 (or the pseudogene TRBV3-2) with TRBJ2-2; 7 positions match TRBD1. The CDR3 is made up of 16 amino acids. The V and J ends lost 3 bases and 5 bases, in that order; junction bases with no gene match: 9. Looked up from germline, CDR1 is LGHDT and CDR2 is YNNKEL (reference sequence). CDR3 residues: CASSHYGTVRTGELFF. DNA for the CDR3: TGTGCCAGCAGCCATTACGGGACAGTAAGAACCGGGGAGCTGTTTTTT.

This clone showed up just a few times. The chain uses TRBV5-1 and TRBJ2-5; perhaps TRBD2 as D (6 bases). The CDR3 runs 15 residues. Trimming took 2 bases from V and 4 from J, leaving 15 bases between them. The germline V gene encodes CDR1 SGHRS and CDR2 YFSETQ. The CDR3 protein is CASSFSGSLRETQYF. CDR3 nucleotide sequence: TGCGCCAGCAGCTTCAGCGGGTCACTAAGAGAGACCCAGTACTTC.

The chain is built from TRBV4-3 and TRBJ1-2, with D tentatively TRBD1 (6 bases). The CDR3 extends over 15 amino acids. The V end lost 4 bases, the J end lost 0 bases, and 12 bases lay between the germline ends. Germline CDR1 reads LGHNA; CDR2 reads YSLEER. CDR3 region: CASSRGQPPNYGYTF. In DNA form, the CDR3 reads TGCGCCAGCAGCCGCGGACAGCCTCCTAACTATGGCTACACCTTC.

V gene TRBV7-2 combines with J gene TRBJ1-2; TRBD1 matches 8 bases. The CDR3 has 16 amino acids. The V and J ends lost 4 bases and 1 base, in that order; junction bases with no gene match: 8. Germline-derived CDR1 and CDR2 are SGHTA and FQGNSA. The DNA of the CDR3 is TGTGCCAGCAGCTCTAGAGCAGGACAGGGTAACTATGGCTACACCTTC. It is translated as CASSSRAGQGNYGYTF.

This chain connects TRBV27 to TRBJ1-5; 9 bases fit TRBD1. Trimming removed 6 bases from V and 6 bases from J; junction bases left unmatched: 3. CDR3 length equals 13 residues. Germline V gene lookup returns CDR1 MNHEY and CDR2 SMNVEV (reference sequence). The chain's CDR3 is CASRTGGSQPQHF. The DNA of the CDR3 is TGTGCCAGCAGGACAGGGGGGAGTCAGCCCCAGCATTTT.

Only one count was recorded for this clone. The rearrangement uses TRBV7-2 and TRBJ1-3, with 7 bases that match TRBD1. The CDR3 runs to 16 residues. V shed 5 bases, J shed 1 base, and the junction held 8 bases outside the gene matches. CDR1 and CDR2 (germline): SGHTA, FQGNSA. DNA of the CDR3: TGTGCCAGCAGCGATCGACAGGGAGTATCTGGAAACACCATATATTTT. The encoded protein is CASSDRQGVSGNTIYF.

The J gene is TRBJ1-2, the V gene TRBV6-2 or TRBV6-3, with D perhaps matching TRBD1 (6 bases). The V end was cut by 0 bases, the J end by 2 bases, with 13 bases between. CDR3 length: 16 residues. Germline values: CDR1 MNHEY, CDR2 SVGEGT. The CDR3 nucleotides read TGTGCCAGCAGTTACTCACGCTACAGGGTCAACTATGGCTACACCTTC. It yields the protein CASSYSRYRVNYGYTF.

The J gene is TRBJ1-2, the V gene TRBV7-6; possible D gene TRBD1, 6 bases. The CDR3 is made up of 15 amino acids. The germline V and J ends were trimmed by 1 base and 4 bases, with 13 bases remaining between them. Germline-derived CDR1 and CDR2 are SGHVS and FNYEAQ. The CDR3 DNA reads TGTGCCAGCAGCTTAGGGGCAGGGGAGGGCTATGGCTACACCTTC. This gives the protein CASSLGAGEGYGYTF.

This chain connects TRBV5-1 to TRBJ2-5; 9 positions match TRBD1. V dropped 4 bases and J dropped 0; count of bases not matched to a gene: 4. CDR3 length: 15 residues. The germline V gene encodes CDR1 SGHRS and CDR2 YFSETQ. This CDR3 reads CASSPRTGDQETQYF. The CDR3 DNA reads TGCGCCAGCAGCCCCAGGACAGGGGACCAAGAGACCCAGTACTTC.

The rearrangement joins TRBV15 to TRBJ1-2; D is uncertain. Germline V CDR1 and CDR2: LNHNV, YYDKDF (reference sequence). The CDR3 has 17 residues. V lost 1 base, J lost 5 bases, and 20 bases lay in between. The CDR3 spells CATSRGRSDGRGYGYTF. The CDR3 bases are TGTGCCACCAGCAGAGGCCGGTCCGACGGTAGAGGATATGGCTACACCTTC.

The V and J genes are TRBV5-5 and TRBJ1-5, with a possible D match to TRBD1 (6 bases). The length of the CDR3 is 16 residues. Germline CDR1 and CDR2: SGHKS and YYEKEE (reference sequence). Trimming pared 4 bases from V and 0 bases from J, leaving 14 bases between. CDR3 nucleotide sequence: TGTGCCAGCAGCGCCACGCCAGGGGCTAGCAATCAGCCCCAGCATTTT. Encoded protein: CASSATPGASNQPQHF.

The gene calls are TRBV24-1 and TRBJ2-5; 9 positions match TRBD1. Germline-derived CDR1 and CDR2 are KGHDR and SFDVKD. The CDR3 runs to 12 residues. V shed 0 bases, J shed 14 bases, and the junction held 3 bases outside the gene matches. The DNA of the CDR3 is TGTGCCACCAGTGATTTGCGGGGACAGGGTTACTTC. It translates to CATSDLRGQGYF.

The chain uses TRBV6-2 or TRBV6-3 and TRBJ1-5; maybe TRBD1 (5 bases). Looked up from germline, CDR1 is MNHEY and CDR2 is SVGEGT. V lost 2 bases, J lost 6 bases, and 17 bases lay in between. This CDR3 has 16 residues. The CDR3 reads CASSYTQGGASQPQHF. The DNA for the CDR3 is TGTGCCAGCAGTTACACCCAGGGAGGGGCGAGTCAGCCCCAGCATTTT.

This rearrangement joins TRBV19 to TRBJ2-7; 12 bases map to TRBD1. Germline V gene lookup returns CDR1 LNHDA and CDR2 SQIVND (reference sequence). CDR3 length equals 16 residues. Trimming cost V 5 bases and J 5 bases; bases outside gene matches: 10. Here the CDR3 reads CASSPRDRGLPHEQYF. CDR3 nucleotides: TGTGCCAGTAGTCCTCGGGACAGGGGGCTTCCCCACGAGCAGTACTTC.

This sequence joins TRBV6-2 or TRBV6-3 and TRBJ2-1; the D gene is possibly TRBD2 (5 bases). Germline values: CDR1 MNHEY, CDR2 SVGEGT. CDR3 length equals 14 residues. Trimming took 6 bases from V and 8 from J, leaving 17 bases between them. CDR3 sequence reads: CASSFGRTLDEQFF. In DNA, the CDR3 is TGTGCCAGCAGCTTTGGACGGACTTTGGATGAGCAGTTCTTC.

The chain combines TRBV11-3 with TRBJ2-1; TRBD2 is a possible D gene (5 bases). The germline V and J ends were trimmed by 3 bases and 7 bases, with 16 bases remaining between them. The germline V gene has CDR1 SGHNT and CDR2 YENEEA. The CDR3 has 15 residues. The CDR3 nucleotides are TGTGCCAGCAGCTTTGAGGGCCTTGGGTCTAATGAGCAGTTCTTC. Translation gives CASSFEGLGSNEQFF.

The chain is built from TRBV10-3 and TRBJ2-2, with 7 nucleotides matching TRBD2. The CDR3 has 14 amino acids. Germline assignment: CDR1 ENHRY and CDR2 SYGVKD. CDR3 region: CVTSPSGDTGELFF. The CDR3 DNA reads as TGTGTCACTAGCCCGAGCGGGGACACCGGGGAGCTGTTTTTT.

V is TRBV2 and J is TRBJ1-6; D is uncertain. Germline V lookup: CDR1 SNHLY, CDR2 FYNNEI. The CDR3 contains 11 residues. V was trimmed by 4 bases and J by 9 bases, leaving 4 bases between them. Here the CDR3 DNA reads TGTGCCAGCAGTGGAGGTTCACCCCTCCACTTT. It translates to CASSGGSPLHF.

In its sample, this clone was seen once. The chain uses TRBV6-6 and TRBJ2-7, with TRBD2 as a possible D gene (5 bases). CDR3 length: 14 residues. V was clipped by 2 bases and J by 2 bases, with 10 bases between them. The germline CDR1 and CDR2 sequences are MNHNY and SVGAGI (reference sequence). CDR3 protein: CASSYEGLPYEQYF. CDR3 nucleotides: TGTGCCAGCAGTTACGAGGGATTGCCCTACGAGCAGTACTTC.